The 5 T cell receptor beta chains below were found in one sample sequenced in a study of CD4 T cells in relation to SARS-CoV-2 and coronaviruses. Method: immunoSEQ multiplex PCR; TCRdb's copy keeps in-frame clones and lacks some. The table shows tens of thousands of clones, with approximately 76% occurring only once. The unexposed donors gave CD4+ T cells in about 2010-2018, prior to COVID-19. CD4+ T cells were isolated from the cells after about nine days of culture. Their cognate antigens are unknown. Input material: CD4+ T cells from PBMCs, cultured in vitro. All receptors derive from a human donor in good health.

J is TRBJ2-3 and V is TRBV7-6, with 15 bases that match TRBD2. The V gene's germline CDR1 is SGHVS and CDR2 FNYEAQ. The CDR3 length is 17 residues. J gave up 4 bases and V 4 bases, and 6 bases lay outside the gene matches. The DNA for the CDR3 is TGTGCCAGCAGCTCGGGACTAGCGGGAGGTACCTCAGATACGCAGTATTTT. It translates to CASSSGLAGGTSDTQYF.

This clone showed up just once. CDR3 nucleotides: TGTGCCAGTAGAAGAAGCGGGAGGGAGACCGGGGAGCTGTTTTTT. It encodes CASRRSGRETGELFF. The chain uses TRBV19 and TRBJ2-2, with 10 positions matching TRBD2. V lost 6 bases and J lost 5; bases outside the gene matches: 6. The CDR3 contains 15 residues. Per the germline V gene, CDR1 is LNHDA and CDR2 is SQIVND (reference sequence).

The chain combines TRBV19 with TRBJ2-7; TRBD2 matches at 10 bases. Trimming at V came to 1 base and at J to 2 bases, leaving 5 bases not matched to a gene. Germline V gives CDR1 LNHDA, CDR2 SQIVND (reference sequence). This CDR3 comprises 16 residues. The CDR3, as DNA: TGTGCCAGTAGTATAGGAACTAGCGGGGCCCCCTACGAGCAGTACTTC. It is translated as CASSIGTSGAPYEQYF.

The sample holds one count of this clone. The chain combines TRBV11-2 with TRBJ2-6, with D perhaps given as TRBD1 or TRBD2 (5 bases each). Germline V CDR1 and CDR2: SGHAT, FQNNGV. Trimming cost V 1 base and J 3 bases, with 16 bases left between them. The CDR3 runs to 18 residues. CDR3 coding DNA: TGTGCCAGCAGCTTAGTTATCGGGTGGGGGTATGGGGCCAACGTCCTGACTTTC. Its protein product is CASSLVIGWGYGANVLTF.

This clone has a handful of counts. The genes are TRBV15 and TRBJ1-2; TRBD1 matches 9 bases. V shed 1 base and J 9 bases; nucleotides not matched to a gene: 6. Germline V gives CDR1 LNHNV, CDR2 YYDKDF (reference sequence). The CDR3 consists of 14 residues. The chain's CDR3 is CATSRGGQGMSYTF. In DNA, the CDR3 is TGTGCCACCAGCAGAGGAGGACAGGGGATGAGCTACACCTTC.